This T cell receptor (beta chain) stems from a study of blood T cells in healthy people across ages. Remarks on this clonotype: Antigen specificity is unknown.

General observations from the study: Higher diversity and more naive CD4+ cells were features of long-lived donors, compared to aged donors.

Then a second PCR, running about 7 to 11 cycles, was carried out with a sample-barcoded 5' primer and a J-beta primer mix. TCRdb independently ran MiXCR on the 5' RACE reads; one entry per CDR3 protein. The repertoire consists of 1,500,000 or so distinct CDR3 sequences, with 59% occurring once and the leading ten covering under 8.5%. Per germline, CDR1 SGHNT and CDR2 YYREEE (reference sequence). The CDR3 totals 13 residues. With 4 bases removed from V and 9 bases from J, the gap between germline ends came to 16 bases. The sample comprised blood. The TCR sequence derives from a man aged 18 to 30 in good health. The chain recombines TRBV5-4 with TRBJ1-2, with D maybe TRBD1 (5 bases). The CDR3 sequence is CASSPRGLDSYTF. In nucleotides, the CDR3 is TGTGCCAGCAGCCCGAGGGGCCTAGATAGCTACACCTTC.